One and the same sample provided the 17 T cell receptor beta chains below, sequenced in a study of PD-L1 blockade in urothelial cancer. Assay used: immunoSEQ multiplex PCR; TCRdb lists only in-frame clones, some missing. Of around 66,000 clones listed, roughly 86% were seen once; the top ten hold around 11%. Noted time point: peripheral blood 6 weeks after treatment start. Specimen: PBMCs, collected around atezolizumab (anti-PD-L1) treatment. These receptors were obtained from a man between 60 and 70 years old with urothelial cancer.

V is TRBV11-2 and J is TRBJ2-1; 11 nucleotides line up with TRBD2. From germline, CDR1 is SGHAT and CDR2 FQNNGV. This CDR3 contains 16 residues. V lost 1 base and J lost 6; bases outside the gene matches: 5. As DNA, the CDR3 is TGTGCCAGCAGCTTAGGGTTTAGCGGGAGGGCCAATGAGCAGTTCTTC. It is translated as CASSLGFSGRANEQFF.

The chain employs TRBV29-1 and TRBJ1-2; 7 nucleotides align to TRBD1. This CDR3 comprises 12 residues. CDR1 and CDR2 (germline): SQVTM, ANQGSEA. The V and J ends lost 7 bases and 4 bases, in that order; junction bases with no gene match: 6. The DNA for the CDR3 is TGCAGCGACCGACAGGGTGGCTATGGCTACACCTTC. This codes for CSDRQGGYGYTF.

The chain combines TRBV7-9 with TRBJ2-4, with D tentatively TRBD2 (5 bases). The V end was cut by 3 bases, the J end by 1 base, with 10 bases between. CDR3 length: 15 residues. The germline CDR1 and CDR2 sequences are SEHNR and FQNEAQ (reference sequence). In DNA, the CDR3 is TGTGCCAGCAGCTTCTCAGGCGGGGCCAAAAACATTCAGTACTTC. It translates to CASSFSGGAKNIQYF.

The rearrangement joins TRBV10-1 to TRBJ1-1; D remains unclear. Trimming pared 0 bases from V and 4 bases from J, leaving 9 bases between. CDR1 is WNHNN, CDR2 SYGVQD, per germline (reference sequence). This CDR3 is built from 14 residues. In DNA, the CDR3 is TGCGCCAGCAGTGAGTCAATTTCCTTCACTGAAGCTTTCTTT. Its protein is CASSESISFTEAFF.

The V gene is TRBV18, the J gene TRBJ2-7, with a weak D call TRBD1 (6 bases). The V and J ends lost 2 bases and 4 bases respectively, with 12 bases between them. Per germline, CDR1 KGHSH and CDR2 LQKENI. The CDR3 is 14 amino acids. CDR3: CASSPGEGGYEQYF. The CDR3 bases are TGTGCCAGCTCACCAGGAGAAGGGGGATACGAGCAGTACTTC.

This chain links TRBV18 with TRBJ2-6; TRBD2 is a possible D gene (6 bases). Looked up from germline, CDR1 is KGHSH and CDR2 is LQKENI. V shed 2 bases and J shed 3 bases, with 8 bases lying between them. The CDR3 spans 15 residues. As DNA, the CDR3 is TGTGCCAGCTCACCAGGAGGGAGTGGGGCCAACGTCCTGACTTTC. It is translated as CASSPGGSGANVLTF.

The chain recombines TRBV10-3 with TRBJ2-5; possibly TRBD2 for D (6 bases). CDR1 is ENHRY and CDR2 is SYGVKD in the germline V gene. Trimming stripped 0 bases from V and 4 bases from J, with 9 bases between. This CDR3 is 14 amino acids long. The DNA of the CDR3 is TGTGCCATCAGTGAGTCGGCGGGAATAGAGACCCAGTACTTC. Its translation: CAISESAGIETQYF.

The rearrangement uses TRBV19 and TRBJ2-3; D is unresolved. Per the germline V gene, CDR1 is LNHDA and CDR2 is SQIVND (reference sequence). The V end lost 5 bases, the J end lost 6 bases, and 21 bases lay between the germline ends. The CDR3 totals 16 residues. CDR3 DNA sequence: TGTGCCAGTAGTCCCTCCGGGTCGCGAAACGGGGATACGCAGTATTTT. Protein: CASSPSGSRNGDTQYF.

The J gene is TRBJ2-7, the V gene TRBV12-2; the DNA was not compared with TRBD2, the D call given in the table. TRBV12-2 corresponds to a pseudogene. The CDR3 runs to 16 residues. As DNA, the CDR3 is TGTGCAAGTCGCTTAGCGCGACTAGCAGGTCGGTACGAGCAGTACTTC. It yields the protein CASRLARLAGRYEQYF.

The rearrangement uses TRBV4-3 and TRBJ1-5; D not certain. The CDR3 totals 13 residues. V gave up 0 bases and J gave up 4 bases, with 4 bases separating them. The germline V gene has CDR1 LGHNA and CDR2 YSLEER. The CDR3 coding sequence is TGCGCCAGCAGCCAAGAGGCAAATCAGCCCCAGCATTTT. It translates to CASSQEANQPQHF.

This chain connects TRBV7-3 to TRBJ2-3; possibly TRBD2 for D (7 bases). The CDR3 has 15 residues. Looked up from germline, CDR1 is SGHTA and CDR2 is FQGTGA. V was shortened by 5 bases and J by 1 base, with 13 bases between the two germline ends. DNA of the CDR3: TGTGCCAGCAGCCCCCGGGGGGCCGGCACAGATACGCAGTATTTT. This codes for CASSPRGAGTDTQYF.

J is TRBJ2-1 and V is TRBV5-1, with D possibly TRBD2 on 6 matching bases. The CDR3 length is 15 residues. Between the trimmed V and J ends, which lost 4 bases and 6 bases, there was a span of 17 bases. CDR1 is SGHRS and CDR2 is YFSETQ in the germline V gene. DNA for the CDR3: TGCGCCAGCAGCCCCACCGGGGGTTCTTTCAATGAGCAGTTCTTC. Translation: CASSPTGGSFNEQFF.

The chain links TRBV30 to TRBJ2-2, with D unresolved. CDR1 and CDR2 from the germline V gene are GTSNPN and SVGIG (reference sequence). This CDR3 is built from 13 residues. The ends were cut back, 4 bases at V and 3 bases at J, with 9 bases in the middle. The CDR3 bases are TGTGCCTGGACTAGGTCTTACACCGGGGAGCTGTTTTTT. Translated, it gives CAWTRSYTGELFF. The whole variable domain, filled in from reference TRBV30 and TRBJ2-2, reads SQTIHQWPATLVQPVGSPLSLECTVEGTSNPNLYWYRQAAGRGLQLLFYSVGIGQISSEVPQNLSASRPQDRQFILSSKKLLLSDSGFYLCAWTRSYTGELFFGEGSRLTVL.

The chain is built from TRBV30 and TRBJ2-1, with TRBD2 matching over 8 bases. The V gene end was trimmed by 2 bases and the J gene end by 3 bases; junction bases not matched to a gene: 3. Germline CDR1 reads GTSNPN; CDR2 reads SVGIG (reference sequence). The CDR3 spans 14 residues. CDR3 sequence (DNA): TGTGCCTGGAGTAGCGGGAGTTACTACAATGAGCAGTTCTTC. Protein: CAWSSGSYYNEQFF.

The CDR3 nucleotides read TGTGCCAGCAGTTTGGGTACGGGAGTTTACGAGCAGTACTTC. Residues: CASSLGTGVYEQYF. The genes are TRBV27 and TRBJ2-7; perhaps TRBD2 as D (6 bases). The CDR3 covers 14 residues. Trimming took 3 bases from V and 4 from J, leaving 13 bases between them. Germline CDR1 is MNHEY and CDR2 is SMNVEV (reference sequence).

This chain connects TRBV4-3 to TRBJ2-7; D may be TRBD2 (7 bases). The V and J ends lost 3 bases and 5 bases respectively, with 20 bases between them. Germline V gene data show CDR1 as LGHNA and CDR2 as YSLEER. The CDR3 has 16 residues. The CDR3: CASSHSGRGRGDEQYF. The CDR3 nucleotides are TGCGCCAGCAGCCACTCGGGGCGGGGGCGCGGGGACGAGCAGTACTTC.

This chain joins TRBV19 and TRBJ2-1; the D gene is possibly TRBD1 (5 bases). The CDR3 sequence is 15 residues long. V lost 7 bases and J 0 bases, leaving 13 bases between the germline ends. CDR1 LNHDA and CDR2 SQIVND come from the germline V gene (reference sequence). This CDR3 reads CASIGHSYSYNEQFF. The CDR3 coding sequence is TGTGCCAGTATAGGACACTCCTACTCCTACAATGAGCAGTTCTTC.